The clone carrying this TCR beta chain was counted a few times. CDR1 is SGHDN, CDR2 FVKESK, per germline. The CDR3 has 16 residues. Deletions cut 5 bases from V and 0 bases from J, with 14 bases between. Construction of TCR beta libraries relied on iRepertoire HTBI primers and on Arm-PCR targeting CDR3 regions. TCRdb fed the multiplex PCR reads into MiXCR, producing one record per CDR3 protein. This sample has roughly 500,000 distinct CDR3 sequences, with roughly 13% found just once. The sample belongs to a study of regulatory T cells in long-lasting Graves disease. Time point defined: newly diagnosed GD, antithyroid drugs for less than 3 months. From PBMCs, RNA was extracted and then used to make the TCR library. This same sample was also taken into another study, of T cells in Graves' hyperthyroidism and ophthalmopathy. That investigation notes: Ophthalmopathy could be told apart from stable hyperthyroidism with a 13 V-J model.

This chain uses TRBV14 with TRBJ2-1; possibly TRBD2 for D (5 bases). The source was peripheral blood mononuclear cells (PBMCs), collected at new diagnosis, from a patient treated with antithyroid drugs. This clonotype originated in a man between 25 and 39 years old with Graves disease. CDR3 protein: CASSFGLLSSYNEQFF. CDR3 coding DNA: TGTGCCAGCAGCTTCGGACTGCTTAGCTCCTACAATGAGCAGTTCTTC.